A single T cell receptor beta chain is shown here with its context. The antigen is unknown. These data belong to a study of T cells after yellow fever vaccination. Trimming shortened V by 7 bases and J by 2 bases, and 12 bases separated the two germline ends. The length of the CDR3 is 14 residues. Germline CDR1 is MDHEN and CDR2 is SYDVKM. Each CDR3 protein gets one entry after TCRdb re-called the 5' RACE reads with MiXCR. Among 300,000 to 450,000 distinct CDR3 sequences listed, about 7.8% were seen once. Whole-study results and caveats: The booster saw the reappearance of most primary-vaccination clones (around 96% CD4, 88% CD8).

This receptor was taken from a man in his late teens or twenties who received the YFV17D yellow fever vaccine. Here the sequenced sample was PBMCs, taken 45 days after the first yellow fever vaccination. V gene TRBV28 combines with J gene TRBJ2-4; D call uncertain. CDR3 coding DNA: TGTGCCAGCAAAGAGTGGGATACCAAAAACATTCAGTACTTC. It codes for CASKEWDTKNIQYF.